The 21 T cell receptor beta chains reported below all come from one sample, sequenced in a study of TIL therapy for anti-PD-1-resistant metastatic lung cancer. Sequencing used immunoSEQ v3. Profiling relied on immunoSEQ multiplex PCR, and the TCRdb table lists in-frame clones only, not all of them. The data show 35,000 to 55,000 clones, 79% seen once. Specified time point: pre-treatment sample, taken before nivolumab and TIL therapy. Here the sequenced sample was blood, taken at baseline. The receptor source for this set is a man in his 70s with non-small cell lung cancer.

The CDR3 reads CASSPTGMNTEAFF. CDR3 coding DNA: TGTGCCAGCAGTCCTACGGGTATGAACACTGAAGCTTTCTTT. The rearrangement links TRBV28 to TRBJ1-1; no reliable D call. Germline-derived CDR1 and CDR2 are MDHEN and SYDVKM. The CDR3 spans 14 residues. V gave up 5 bases and J gave up 0 bases, with 10 bases separating them.

This chain links TRBV15 with TRBJ2-1, with a possible D match to TRBD2 (5 bases). Germline V gene data show CDR1 as LNHNV and CDR2 as YYDKDF (reference sequence). There are 19 residues in the CDR3. Trimming pared 3 bases from V and 4 bases from J, leaving 25 bases between. The CDR3 loop reads CATSSSPTQVAGRYNEQFF. The DNA of the CDR3 is TGTGCCACCAGCAGTAGCCCCACGCAGGTGGCGGGTAGATACAATGAGCAGTTCTTC.

The CDR3 loop is CASGSGTGYNSPLHF. Written as DNA, the CDR3 is TGTGCCAGCGGATCCGGGACAGGATATAATTCACCCCTCCACTTT. The chain is built from TRBV6-1 and TRBJ1-6; 8 positions agree with TRBD1. The V segment lost 8 bases and the J segment 4 bases; nucleotides outside the gene matches: 7. The CDR3 spans 15 residues. Germline assignment: CDR1 MNHNS and CDR2 SASEGT.

With regard to this clone: At the DNA level, this CDR3 is encoded by other sequences in the same sample as well. The chain joins TRBV5-1 to TRBJ1-5; D may be TRBD1 (5 bases). Trimming took off 0 bases at V and 0 bases at J, with 7 bases between the two ends. Germline CDR1 is SGHRS and CDR2 is YFSETQ. The length of the CDR3 is 15 residues. CDR3 sequence: CASSLEGDSNQPQHF. CDR3 coding DNA: TGCGCCAGCAGCTTGGAAGGGGATAGCAATCAGCCCCAGCATTTT.

This rearrangement joins TRBV28 to TRBJ2-7; the D gene is possibly TRBD2 (5 bases). CDR1 and CDR2 from the germline V gene are MDHEN and SYDVKM. This CDR3 contains 14 residues. V lost 5 bases and J lost 4, with 15 bases in between. The CDR3 loop is CASSLPGIKYEQYF. The DNA of the CDR3 is TGTGCCAGCAGTCTCCCCGGGATTAAGTACGAGCAGTACTTC.

J is TRBJ1-1 and V is TRBV6-1; a possible D gene is TRBD1 (6 bases). Trimming left V 7 bases short and J 6 bases short, with 12 bases between. Germline values: CDR1 MNHNS, CDR2 SASEGT. The CDR3 is 12 residues long. The CDR3 coding sequence is TGTGCCAGCACCAAACAGGGTTCTGAAGCTTTCTTT. As protein: CASTKQGSEAFF.

The V call is TRBV11-1, the J call TRBJ2-7; no clear D gene. Germline loops: CDR1 SGHAT, CDR2 FQDESV (reference sequence). There are 15 residues in the CDR3. Trimming stripped 0 bases from V and 2 bases from J, with 11 bases between. This CDR3 is CASSLAQGPPYEQYF. In DNA form, the CDR3 reads TGTGCCAGCAGCTTAGCGCAAGGCCCGCCCTACGAGCAGTACTTC. The variable domain in full, completed from reference TRBV11-1 and TRBJ2-7, reads EAEVAQSPRYKITEKSQAVAFWCDPISGHATLYWYRQILGQGPELLVQFQDESVVDDSQLPKDRFSAERLKGVDSTLKIQPAELGDSAMYLCASSLAQGPPYEQYFGPGTRLTVT.

V gene TRBV7-2 combines with J gene TRBJ1-1, with TRBD1 as a possible D gene (6 bases). Germline-derived CDR1 and CDR2 are SGHTA and FQGNSA. CDR3 length: 13 residues. Trimming pared 7 bases from V and 2 bases from J, leaving 11 bases between. In DNA, the CDR3 is TGTGCCAGCAATCTACAGGGAAACACTGAAGCTTTCTTT. Translation gives CASNLQGNTEAFF.

This rearrangement joins TRBV28 to TRBJ2-7; 9 bases are shared with TRBD2. The germline V gene has CDR1 MDHEN and CDR2 SYDVKM. This CDR3 has 16 amino acids. J was trimmed by 2 bases and V by 3 bases; bases with no gene match: 8. The CDR3 loop is CASSFHLAGLTYEQYF. The CDR3 DNA follows: TGTGCCAGCAGTTTCCACCTAGCGGGGCTAACCTACGAGCAGTACTTC.

The chain has TRBV9 and TRBJ2-2; 8 bases fit TRBD1. Per germline, CDR1 SGDLS and CDR2 YYNGEE. The CDR3 is made up of 14 amino acids. With V trimmed by 3 bases and J by 4 bases, 2 bases remained unmatched. The CDR3 here is CASSGDRLTGELFF. The CDR3 DNA sequence: TGTGCCAGCAGCGGGGACAGGCTCACCGGGGAGCTGTTTTTT.

V usage is TRBV9 and J usage is TRBJ2-5; 10 nucleotides agree with TRBD2. Trimming removed 0 bases from V and 2 bases from J; junction bases left unmatched: 19. CDR1 is SGDLS, CDR2 YYNGEE, per germline. The CDR3 extends over 21 amino acids. The CDR3 nucleotides read TGTGCCAGCAGCGTAGCTACGGGGACTAGCGCGGGAGTAAAGGTTCAAGAGACCCAGTACTTC. Translation: CASSVATGTSAGVKVQETQYF.

This chain connects TRBV19 to TRBJ2-2, with D possibly being TRBD2 (6 bases). The length of the CDR3 is 16 residues. In germline, CDR1 is LNHDA, CDR2 SQIVND (reference sequence). Trimming took off 1 base at V and 4 bases at J, with 13 bases between the two ends. In nucleotides, the CDR3 is TGTGCCAGTAGTATAGTCATAGCCGGGGGCACCGGGGAGCTGTTTTTT. This translates into CASSIVIAGGTGELFF.

The CDR3 sequence: CASSGGTNTGELFF. The CDR3 region has the DNA TGTGCCAGCAGCGGGGGGACGAACACCGGGGAGCTGTTTTTT. V usage is TRBV5-4 and J usage is TRBJ2-2; weak D call: TRBD2 (6 bases). The V end was cut by 4 bases, the J end by 0 bases, with 7 bases between. CDR1 and CDR2 (germline): SGHNT, YYREEE (reference sequence). The CDR3 has 14 amino acids.

This chain joins TRBV6-1 and TRBJ2-3; the match to TRBD2 covers 12 bases. CDR1 and CDR2 from the germline V gene are MNHNS and SASEGT. V was clipped by 9 bases and J by 2 bases; unmatched bases: 3. The CDR3 has 14 amino acids. CDR3 sequence (DNA): TGTGCCAGTAGACTAGCGGGAGTCACAGATACGCAGTATTTT. Translation: CASRLAGVTDTQYF.

The chain recombines TRBV4-1 with TRBJ2-1; 7 positions agree with TRBD2. Germline assignment: CDR1 MGHRA and CDR2 YSYEKL. Trimming took 1 base from V and 3 from J; bases not matched to a gene: 0. The CDR3 has 14 residues. This chain's CDR3 is CASSQGTSYNEQFF. CDR3 sequence (DNA): TGCGCCAGCAGCCAAGGGACTAGCTACAATGAGCAGTTCTTC.

The rearrangement links TRBV2 to TRBJ2-7; TRBD2 agrees at 8 bases. The germline CDR1 and CDR2 sequences are SNHLY and FYNNEI. The V segment lost 9 bases and the J segment 5 bases; nucleotides outside the gene matches: 9. The CDR3 has 13 residues. The CDR3 protein is CASMGLVLDEQYF. In nucleotides, the CDR3 is TGTGCCAGTATGGGACTAGTTTTAGACGAGCAGTACTTC.

The rearrangement joins TRBV27 to TRBJ2-2; D not resolved. Deletions cut 6 bases from V and 3 bases from J, with 11 bases between. The CDR3 is made up of 14 amino acids. The germline gives CDR1 MNHEY, CDR2 SMNVEV (reference sequence). The CDR3 protein is CASRFDGDTGELFF. CDR3 bases: TGTGCCAGCAGATTTGACGGAGACACCGGGGAGCTGTTTTTT.

The chain couples TRBV19 to TRBJ2-5, with TRBD1 matching 10 bases. CDR1 LNHDA and CDR2 SQIVND come from the germline V gene (reference sequence). The CDR3 contains 16 residues. V was pared by 6 bases and J by 2 bases, with 9 bases of the junction left unmatched. CDR3 amino acids: CASRGTGDGFQETQYF. CDR3 in DNA: TGTGCCAGTAGAGGGACAGGGGACGGGTTTCAAGAGACCCAGTACTTC. The complete variable domain, with remaining parts taken from reference TRBV19 and TRBJ2-5, reads DGGITQSPKYLFRKEGQNVTLSCEQNLNHDAMYWYRQDPGQGLRLIYYSQIVNDFQKGDIAEGYSVSREKKESFPLTVTSAQKNPTAFYLCASRGTGDGFQETQYFGPGTRLLVL.

This chain uses TRBV29-1 with TRBJ2-7, with 7 bases matching TRBD1. Germline CDR1 reads SQVTM; CDR2 reads ANQGSEA. The CDR3 runs to 13 residues. V shed 7 bases, J shed 7 bases, and the junction held 13 bases outside the gene matches. CDR3 nucleotide sequence: TGCAGCGGCCTAGAATACAGGGGCGGGGAGCAGTACTTC. This gives the protein CSGLEYRGGEQYF.

The chain has TRBV5-1 and TRBJ2-7; 8 bases are shared with TRBD1. The germline V gene encodes CDR1 SGHRS and CDR2 YFSETQ. CDR3 size: 15 residues. Trimming at V came to 0 bases and at J to 3 bases, leaving 5 bases not matched to a gene. CDR3 protein: CASSLEPGQGYEQYF. The CDR3 coding sequence is TGCGCCAGCAGCTTGGAACCCGGACAGGGCTACGAGCAGTACTTC.

This chain links TRBV9 with TRBJ2-3; D uncertain. Germline CDR1 is SGDLS and CDR2 is YYNGEE. The V end lost 2 bases, the J end lost 3 bases, and 10 bases lay between the germline ends. The CDR3 loop spans 14 amino acids. CDR3 coding DNA: TGTGCCAGCAGCGTGCACAGTTTAACAGATACGCAGTATTTT. Protein sequence: CASSVHSLTDTQYF.